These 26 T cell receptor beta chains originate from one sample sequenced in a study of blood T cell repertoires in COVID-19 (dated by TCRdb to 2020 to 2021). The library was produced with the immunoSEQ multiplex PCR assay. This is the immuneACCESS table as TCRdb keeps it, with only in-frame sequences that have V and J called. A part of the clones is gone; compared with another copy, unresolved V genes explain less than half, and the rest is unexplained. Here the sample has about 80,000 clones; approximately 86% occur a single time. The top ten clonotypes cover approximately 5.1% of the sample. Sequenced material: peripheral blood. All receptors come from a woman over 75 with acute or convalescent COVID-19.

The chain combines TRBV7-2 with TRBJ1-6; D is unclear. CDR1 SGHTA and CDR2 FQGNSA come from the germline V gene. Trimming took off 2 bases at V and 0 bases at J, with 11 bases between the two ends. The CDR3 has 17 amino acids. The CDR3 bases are TGTGCCAGCAGCTTACGTCGGGGAAGCTCCTATAATTCACCCCTCCACTTT. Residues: CASSLRRGSSYNSPLHF.

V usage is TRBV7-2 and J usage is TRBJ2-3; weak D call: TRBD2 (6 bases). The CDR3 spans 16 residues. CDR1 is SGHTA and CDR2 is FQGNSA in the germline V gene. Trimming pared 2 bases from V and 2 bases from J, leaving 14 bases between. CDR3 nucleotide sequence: TGTGCCAGCAGCTTATCTCGGGACTCGTTCACAGATACGCAGTATTTT. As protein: CASSLSRDSFTDTQYF.

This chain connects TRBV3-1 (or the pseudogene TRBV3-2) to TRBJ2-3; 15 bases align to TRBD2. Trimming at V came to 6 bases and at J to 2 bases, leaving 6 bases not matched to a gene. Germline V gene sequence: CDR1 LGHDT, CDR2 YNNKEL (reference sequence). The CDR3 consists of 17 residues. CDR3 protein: CASSPGTSGRFTDTQYF. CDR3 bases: TGTGCCAGCAGTCCTGGGACTAGCGGGAGGTTCACAGATACGCAGTATTTT.

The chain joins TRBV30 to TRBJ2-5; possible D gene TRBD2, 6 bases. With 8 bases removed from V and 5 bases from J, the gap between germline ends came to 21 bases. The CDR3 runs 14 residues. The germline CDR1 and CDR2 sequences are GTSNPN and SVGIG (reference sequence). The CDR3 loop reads CAGLPASFGETQYF. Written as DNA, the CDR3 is TGTGCCGGACTACCTGCTAGCTTTGGGGAGACCCAGTACTTC.

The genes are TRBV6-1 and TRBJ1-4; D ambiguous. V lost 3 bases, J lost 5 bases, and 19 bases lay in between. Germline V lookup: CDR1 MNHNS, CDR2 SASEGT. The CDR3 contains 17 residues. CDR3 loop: CASSESETSLPNEKLFF. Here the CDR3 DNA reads TGTGCCAGCAGTGAGAGTGAGACTTCCCTCCCCAATGAAAAACTGTTTTTT.

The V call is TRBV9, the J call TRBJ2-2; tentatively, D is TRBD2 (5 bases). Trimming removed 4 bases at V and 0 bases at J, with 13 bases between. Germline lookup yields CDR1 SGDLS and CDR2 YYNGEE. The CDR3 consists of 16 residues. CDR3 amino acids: CASSSSGPANTGELFF. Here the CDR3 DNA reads TGTGCCAGCAGCTCCAGCGGACCAGCGAACACCGGGGAGCTGTTTTTT.

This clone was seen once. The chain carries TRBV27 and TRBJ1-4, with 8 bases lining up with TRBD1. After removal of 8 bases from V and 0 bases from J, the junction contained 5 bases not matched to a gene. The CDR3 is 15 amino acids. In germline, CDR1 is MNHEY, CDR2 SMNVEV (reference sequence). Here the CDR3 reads CASGQGFATNEKLFF. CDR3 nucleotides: TGTGCCAGCGGACAGGGATTTGCAACTAATGAAAAACTGTTTTTT.

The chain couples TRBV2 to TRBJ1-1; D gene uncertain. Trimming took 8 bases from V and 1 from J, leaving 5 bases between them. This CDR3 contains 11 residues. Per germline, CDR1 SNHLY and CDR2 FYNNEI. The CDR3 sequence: CASRRNTEAFF. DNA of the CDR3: TGTGCCAGCCGCAGGAACACTGAAGCTTTCTTT.

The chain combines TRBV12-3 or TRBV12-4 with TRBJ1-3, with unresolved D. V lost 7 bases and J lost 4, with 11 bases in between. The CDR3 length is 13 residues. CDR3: CASILLGGNTIYF. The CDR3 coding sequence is TGTGCCAGCATCCTCCTCGGGGGAAACACCATATATTTT.

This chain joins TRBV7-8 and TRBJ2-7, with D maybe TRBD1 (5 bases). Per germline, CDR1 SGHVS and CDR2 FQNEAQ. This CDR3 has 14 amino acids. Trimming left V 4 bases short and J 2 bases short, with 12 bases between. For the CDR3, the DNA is TGTGCCAGCAGCTACGGAAGGGGCACCTACGAGCAGTACTTC. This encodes CASSYGRGTYEQYF. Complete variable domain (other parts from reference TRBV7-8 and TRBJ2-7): GAGVSQSPRYKVAKRGQDVALRCDPISGHVSLFWYQQALGQGPEFLTYFQNEAQLDKSGLPSDRFFAERPEGSVSTLKIQRTQQEDSAVYLCASSYGRGTYEQYFGPGTRLTVT.

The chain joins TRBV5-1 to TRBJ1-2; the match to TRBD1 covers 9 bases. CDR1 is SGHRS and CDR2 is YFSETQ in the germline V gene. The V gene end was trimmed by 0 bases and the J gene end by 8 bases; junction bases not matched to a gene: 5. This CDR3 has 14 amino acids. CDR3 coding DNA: TGCGCCAGCAGCTTGGGCGGGACAGGGCCCGGCTACACCTTC. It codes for CASSLGGTGPGYTF.

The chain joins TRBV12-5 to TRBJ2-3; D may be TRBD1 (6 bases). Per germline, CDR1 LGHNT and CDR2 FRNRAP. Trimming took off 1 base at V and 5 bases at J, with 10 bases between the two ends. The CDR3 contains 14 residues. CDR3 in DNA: TGTGCTAGTGGTTTGGACTGGGGGCGAGATACGCAGTATTTT. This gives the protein CASGLDWGRDTQYF.

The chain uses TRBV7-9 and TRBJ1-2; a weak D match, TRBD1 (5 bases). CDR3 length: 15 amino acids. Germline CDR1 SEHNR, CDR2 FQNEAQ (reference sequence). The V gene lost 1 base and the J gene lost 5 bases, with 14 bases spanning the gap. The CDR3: CASSLEEGSAYGYTF. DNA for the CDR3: TGTGCCAGCAGCTTAGAGGAGGGGTCGGCGTATGGCTACACCTTC.

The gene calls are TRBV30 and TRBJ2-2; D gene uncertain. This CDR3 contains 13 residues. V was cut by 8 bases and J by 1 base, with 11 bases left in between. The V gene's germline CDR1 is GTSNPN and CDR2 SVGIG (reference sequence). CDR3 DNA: TGTGCCCGGCGGCGGCTGAACACCGGGGAGCTGTTTTTT. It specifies CARRRLNTGELFF.

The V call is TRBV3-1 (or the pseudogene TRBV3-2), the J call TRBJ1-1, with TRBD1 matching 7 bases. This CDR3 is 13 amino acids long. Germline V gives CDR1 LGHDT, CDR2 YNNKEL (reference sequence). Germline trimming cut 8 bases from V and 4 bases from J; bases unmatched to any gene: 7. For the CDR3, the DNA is TGTGCCAGCGGCCGACAGGGCGTCACTGAAGCTTTCTTT. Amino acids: CASGRQGVTEAFF.

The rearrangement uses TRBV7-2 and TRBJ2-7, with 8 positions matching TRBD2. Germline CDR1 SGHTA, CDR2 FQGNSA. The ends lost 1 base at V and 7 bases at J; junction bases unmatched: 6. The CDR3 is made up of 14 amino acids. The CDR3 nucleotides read TGTGCCAGCAGCTTAGACGGGGGGGCTGGGGAGCAGTACTTC. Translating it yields CASSLDGGAGEQYF.

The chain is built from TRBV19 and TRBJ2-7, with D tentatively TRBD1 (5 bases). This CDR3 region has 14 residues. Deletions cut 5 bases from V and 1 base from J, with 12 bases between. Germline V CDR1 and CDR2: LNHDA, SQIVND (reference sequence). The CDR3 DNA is TGTGCCAGTAGTGAGACAGCCGGATCCTACGAGCAGTACTTC. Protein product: CASSETAGSYEQYF.

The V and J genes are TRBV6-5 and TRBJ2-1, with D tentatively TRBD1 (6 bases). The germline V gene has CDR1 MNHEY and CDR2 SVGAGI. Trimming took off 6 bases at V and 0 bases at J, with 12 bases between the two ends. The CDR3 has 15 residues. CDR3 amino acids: CASRYGQSSYNEQFF. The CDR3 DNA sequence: TGTGCCAGCAGATACGGACAGAGCTCCTACAATGAGCAGTTCTTC.

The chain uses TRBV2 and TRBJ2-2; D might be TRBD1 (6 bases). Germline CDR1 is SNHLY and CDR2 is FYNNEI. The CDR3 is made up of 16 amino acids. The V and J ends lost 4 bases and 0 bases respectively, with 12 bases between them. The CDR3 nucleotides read TGTGCCAGCAGTGCAGGGGCCGTGCCGAACACCGGGGAGCTGTTTTTT. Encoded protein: CASSAGAVPNTGELFF.

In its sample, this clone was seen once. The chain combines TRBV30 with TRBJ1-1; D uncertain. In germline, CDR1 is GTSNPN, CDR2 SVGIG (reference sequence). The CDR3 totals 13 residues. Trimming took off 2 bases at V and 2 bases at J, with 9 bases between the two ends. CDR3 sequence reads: CAWSRGFNTEAFF. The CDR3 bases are TGTGCCTGGAGTAGAGGGTTTAACACTGAAGCTTTCTTT.

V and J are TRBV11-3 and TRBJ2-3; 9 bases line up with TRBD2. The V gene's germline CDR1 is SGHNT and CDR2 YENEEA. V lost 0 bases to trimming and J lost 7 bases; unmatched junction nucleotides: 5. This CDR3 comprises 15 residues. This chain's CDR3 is CASSLDPSGANTQYF. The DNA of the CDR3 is TGTGCCAGCAGCTTAGATCCTAGCGGGGCAAATACGCAGTATTTT.

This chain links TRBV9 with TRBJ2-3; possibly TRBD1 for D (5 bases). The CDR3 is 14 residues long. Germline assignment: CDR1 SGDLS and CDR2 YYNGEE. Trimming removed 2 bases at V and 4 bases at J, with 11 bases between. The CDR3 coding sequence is TGTGCCAGCAGCGTTGGCAGGGCCGCAGATACGCAGTATTTT. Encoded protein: CASSVGRAADTQYF. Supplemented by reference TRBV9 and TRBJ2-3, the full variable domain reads DSGVTQTPKHLITATGQRVTLRCSPRSGDLSVYWYQQSLDQGLQFLIQYYNGEERAKGNILERFSAQQFPDLHSELNLSSLELGDSALYFCASSVGRAADTQYFGPGTRLTVL.

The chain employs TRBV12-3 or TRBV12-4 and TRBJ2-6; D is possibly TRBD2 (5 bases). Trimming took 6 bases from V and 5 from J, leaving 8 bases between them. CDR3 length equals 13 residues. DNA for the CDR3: TGTGCCAGCAGCCTCGGGAGGGCCAACGTCCTGACTTTC. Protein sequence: CASSLGRANVLTF.

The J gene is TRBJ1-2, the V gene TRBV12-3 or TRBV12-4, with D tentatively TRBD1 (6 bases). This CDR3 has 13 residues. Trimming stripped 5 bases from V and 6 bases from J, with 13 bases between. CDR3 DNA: TGTGCCAGCAGTCCTATTGGGGGCCATGGCTACACCTTC. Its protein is CASSPIGGHGYTF.

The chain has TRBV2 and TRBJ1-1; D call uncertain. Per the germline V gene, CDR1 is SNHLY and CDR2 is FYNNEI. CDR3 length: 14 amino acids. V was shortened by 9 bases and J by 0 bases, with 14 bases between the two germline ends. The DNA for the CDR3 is TGTGCCAGTGGAGGGAGAGGACTGAACACTGAAGCTTTCTTT. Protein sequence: CASGGRGLNTEAFF.

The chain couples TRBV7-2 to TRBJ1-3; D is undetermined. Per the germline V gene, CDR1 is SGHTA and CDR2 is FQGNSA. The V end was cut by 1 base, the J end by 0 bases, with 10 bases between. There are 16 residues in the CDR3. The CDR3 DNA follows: TGTGCCAGCAGCTTAGGCCCGTTCAGCTCTGGAAACACCATATATTTT. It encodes CASSLGPFSSGNTIYF.